This TCR beta chain was found in a study of PD-1 and CTLA-4 blockade in melanoma. Data came from immunoSEQ multiplex PCR; TCRdb stores just in-frame clones and leaves some out. The sample lists around 32,000 clones; 85% to 90% were seen once. With 5 bases clipped from V and 0 bases from J, the junction kept 7 bases outside the gene matches. Germline V gene data show CDR1 as SGHVS and CDR2 as FQNEAQ. The CDR3 consists of 16 residues. V gene TRBV7-8 combines with J gene TRBJ2-1; 7 bases are a match to TRBD2. The sequences come from CD8+ T cells from peripheral blood, collected before anti-PD-1 treatment. This TCR was sampled from a human donor with melanoma. CDR3 nucleotides: TGTGCCAGCAGCCCCTCGTCGGGGGGCTCCTACAATGAGCAGTTCTTC. Protein: CASSPSSGGSYNEQFF.